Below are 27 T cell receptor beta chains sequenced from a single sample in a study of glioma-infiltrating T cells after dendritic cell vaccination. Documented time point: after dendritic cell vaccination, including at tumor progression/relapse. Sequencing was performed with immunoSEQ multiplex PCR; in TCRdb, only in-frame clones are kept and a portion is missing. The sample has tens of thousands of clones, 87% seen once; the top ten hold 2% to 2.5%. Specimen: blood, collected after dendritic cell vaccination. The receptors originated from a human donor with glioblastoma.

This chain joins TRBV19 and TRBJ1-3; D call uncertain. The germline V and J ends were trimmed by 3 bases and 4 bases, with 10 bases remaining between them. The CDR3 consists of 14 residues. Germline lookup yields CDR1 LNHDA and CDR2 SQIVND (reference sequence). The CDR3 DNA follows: TGTGCCAGTAGTATTCTCTCCCCGGGAAACACCATATATTTT. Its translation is CASSILSPGNTIYF.

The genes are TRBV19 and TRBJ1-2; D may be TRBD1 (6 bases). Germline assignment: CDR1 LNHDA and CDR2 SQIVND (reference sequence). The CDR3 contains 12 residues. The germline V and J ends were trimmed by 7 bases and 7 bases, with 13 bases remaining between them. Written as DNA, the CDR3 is TGTGCCAGTAAGATCAGGGGTGGTGGCTACACCTTC. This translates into CASKIRGGGYTF.

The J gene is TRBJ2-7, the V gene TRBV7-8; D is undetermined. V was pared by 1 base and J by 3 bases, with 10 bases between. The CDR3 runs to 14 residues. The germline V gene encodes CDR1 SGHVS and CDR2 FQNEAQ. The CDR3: CASSLESEHYEQYF. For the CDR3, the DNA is TGTGCCAGCAGCTTAGAGTCCGAGCACTACGAGCAGTACTTC.

The CDR3 sequence: CAISEPANRFGTGANVLTF. The DNA for the CDR3 is TGTGCCATCAGTGAGCCAGCGAACAGGTTTGGAACTGGGGCCAACGTCCTGACTTTC. This sequence joins TRBV10-3 and TRBJ2-6; D may be TRBD1 (5 bases). Germline V lookup: CDR1 ENHRY, CDR2 SYGVKD. This CDR3 is built from 19 residues. Trimming took off 2 bases at V and 2 bases at J, with 19 bases between the two ends.

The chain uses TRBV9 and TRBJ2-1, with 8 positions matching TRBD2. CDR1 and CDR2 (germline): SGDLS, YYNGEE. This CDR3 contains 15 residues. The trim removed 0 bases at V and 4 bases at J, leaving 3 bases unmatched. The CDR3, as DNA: TGTGCCAGCAGCGTAGCCAGCGGGGGATACAATGAGCAGTTCTTC. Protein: CASSVASGGYNEQFF.

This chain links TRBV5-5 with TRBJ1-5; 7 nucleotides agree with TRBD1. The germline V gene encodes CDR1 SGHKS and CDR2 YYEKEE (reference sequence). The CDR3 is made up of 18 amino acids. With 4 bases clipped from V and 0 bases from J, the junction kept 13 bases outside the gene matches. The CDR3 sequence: CASSPKATGADSNQPQHF. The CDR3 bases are TGTGCCAGCAGCCCTAAAGCTACAGGGGCTGATAGCAATCAGCCCCAGCATTTT.

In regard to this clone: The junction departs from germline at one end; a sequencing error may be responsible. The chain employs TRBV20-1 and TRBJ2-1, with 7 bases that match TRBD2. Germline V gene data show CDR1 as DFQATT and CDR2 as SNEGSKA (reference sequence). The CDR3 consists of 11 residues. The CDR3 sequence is CSARGEGRTVF. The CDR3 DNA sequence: TGCAGTGCTAGGGGGGAGGGCAGAACGGTCTTC.

The CDR3 DNA sequence: TGTGCCAGCAGCATCGGGGGGCCCAGCAATCAGCCCCAGCATTTT. This encodes CASSIGGPSNQPQHF. The genes are TRBV6-5 and TRBJ1-5; D possibly corresponds to TRBD1 (6 bases). The CDR3 is 15 residues long. The V gene's germline CDR1 is MNHEY and CDR2 SVGAGI. With 6 bases removed from V and 1 base from J, the gap between germline ends came to 13 bases.

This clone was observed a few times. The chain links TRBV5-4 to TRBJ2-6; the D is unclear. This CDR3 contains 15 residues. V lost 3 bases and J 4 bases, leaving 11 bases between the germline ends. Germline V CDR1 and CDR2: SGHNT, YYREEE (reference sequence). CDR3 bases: TGTGCCAGCAGCTCATACCAGGAAGGGGCCAACGTCCTGACTTTC. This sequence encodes CASSSYQEGANVLTF.

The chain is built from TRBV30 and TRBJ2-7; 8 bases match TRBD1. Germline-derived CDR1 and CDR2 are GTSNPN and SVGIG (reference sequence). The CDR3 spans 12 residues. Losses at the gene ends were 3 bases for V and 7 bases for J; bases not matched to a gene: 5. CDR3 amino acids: CAWSQTGGEQYF. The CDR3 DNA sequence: TGTGCCTGGAGCCAAACAGGGGGGGAGCAGTACTTC.

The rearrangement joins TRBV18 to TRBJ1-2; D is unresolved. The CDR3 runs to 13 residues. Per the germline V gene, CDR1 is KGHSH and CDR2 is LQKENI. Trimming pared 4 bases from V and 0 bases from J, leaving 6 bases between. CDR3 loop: CASSLGSNYGYTF. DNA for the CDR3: TGTGCCAGCTCACTCGGGTCTAACTATGGCTACACCTTC.

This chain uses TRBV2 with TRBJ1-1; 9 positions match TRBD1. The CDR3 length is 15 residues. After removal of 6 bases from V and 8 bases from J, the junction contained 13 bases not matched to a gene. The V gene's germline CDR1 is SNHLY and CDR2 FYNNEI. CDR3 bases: TGTGCCAGCAGGGCGAGACAGGGGGGGACATCCGAAGCTTTCTTT. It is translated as CASRARQGGTSEAFF.

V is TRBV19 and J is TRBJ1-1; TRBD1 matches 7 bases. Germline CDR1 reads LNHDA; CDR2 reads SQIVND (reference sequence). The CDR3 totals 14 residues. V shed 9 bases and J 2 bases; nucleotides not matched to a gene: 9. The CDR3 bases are TGTGCCAGCAACGAACGGGACAGAAACACTGAAGCTTTCTTT. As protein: CASNERDRNTEAFF.

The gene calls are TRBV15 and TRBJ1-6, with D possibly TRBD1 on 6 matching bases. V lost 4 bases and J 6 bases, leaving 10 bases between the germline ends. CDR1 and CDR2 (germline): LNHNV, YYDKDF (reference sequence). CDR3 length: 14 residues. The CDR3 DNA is TGTGCCACCAGCAAGGGGGTTACTAATTCACCCCTCCACTTT. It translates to CATSKGVTNSPLHF.

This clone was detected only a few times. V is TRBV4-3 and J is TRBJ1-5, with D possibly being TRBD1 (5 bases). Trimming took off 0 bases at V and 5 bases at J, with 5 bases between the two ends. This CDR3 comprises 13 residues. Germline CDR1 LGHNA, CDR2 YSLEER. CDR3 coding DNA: TGCGCCAGCAGCCAAGACAGGGATCAGCCCCAGCATTTT. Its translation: CASSQDRDQPQHF.

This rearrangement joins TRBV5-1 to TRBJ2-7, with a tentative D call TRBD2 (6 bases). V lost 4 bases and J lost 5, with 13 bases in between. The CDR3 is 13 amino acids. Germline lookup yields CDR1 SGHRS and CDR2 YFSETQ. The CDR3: CASSRRGGNEQYF. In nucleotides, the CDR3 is TGCGCCAGCAGCCGGCGGGGAGGAAACGAGCAGTACTTC.

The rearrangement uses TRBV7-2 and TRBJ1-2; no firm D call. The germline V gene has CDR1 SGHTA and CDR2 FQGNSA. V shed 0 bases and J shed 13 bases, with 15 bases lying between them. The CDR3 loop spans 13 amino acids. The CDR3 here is CASSLALDGVATF. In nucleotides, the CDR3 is TGTGCCAGCAGCTTAGCCCTCGATGGAGTCGCCACCTTC.

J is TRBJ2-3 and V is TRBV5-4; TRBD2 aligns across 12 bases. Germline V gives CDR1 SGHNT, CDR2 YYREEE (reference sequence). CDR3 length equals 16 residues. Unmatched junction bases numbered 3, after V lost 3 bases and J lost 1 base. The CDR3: CASSSSGGARTDTQYF. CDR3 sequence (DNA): TGTGCCAGCAGCTCTAGCGGGGGGGCCCGCACAGATACGCAGTATTTT.

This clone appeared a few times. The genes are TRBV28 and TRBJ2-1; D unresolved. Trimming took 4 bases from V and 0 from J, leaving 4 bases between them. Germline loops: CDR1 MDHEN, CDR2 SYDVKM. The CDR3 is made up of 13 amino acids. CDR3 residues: CASSSSSYNEQFF. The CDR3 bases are TGTGCCAGCAGTTCCAGCTCCTACAATGAGCAGTTCTTC.

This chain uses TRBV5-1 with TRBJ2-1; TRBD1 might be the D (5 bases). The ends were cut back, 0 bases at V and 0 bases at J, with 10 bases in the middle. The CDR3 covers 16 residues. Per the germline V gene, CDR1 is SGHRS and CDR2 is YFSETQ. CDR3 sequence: CASSLDGHNSYNEQFF. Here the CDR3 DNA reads TGCGCCAGCAGCTTGGATGGACACAACTCCTACAATGAGCAGTTCTTC.

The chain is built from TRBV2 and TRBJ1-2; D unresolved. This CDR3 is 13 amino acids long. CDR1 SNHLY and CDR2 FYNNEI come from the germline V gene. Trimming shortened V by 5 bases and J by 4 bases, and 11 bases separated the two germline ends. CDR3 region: CASSLEALYGYTF. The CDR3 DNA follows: TGTGCCAGCAGTCTCGAGGCTCTCTATGGCTACACCTTC.

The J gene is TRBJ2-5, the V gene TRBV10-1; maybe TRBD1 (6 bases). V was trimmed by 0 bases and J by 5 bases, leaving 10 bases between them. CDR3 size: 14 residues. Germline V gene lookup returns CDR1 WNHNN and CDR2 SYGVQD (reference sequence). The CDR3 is CASSESGQGETQYF. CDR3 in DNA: TGCGCCAGCAGTGAGTCCGGGCAGGGGGAGACCCAGTACTTC.

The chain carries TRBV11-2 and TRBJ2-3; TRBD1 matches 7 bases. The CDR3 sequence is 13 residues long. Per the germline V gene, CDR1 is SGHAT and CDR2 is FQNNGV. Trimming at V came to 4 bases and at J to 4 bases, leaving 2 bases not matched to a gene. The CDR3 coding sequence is TGTGCCAGCAGCTGGCAGGGGGCAGATACGCAGTATTTT. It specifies CASSWQGADTQYF. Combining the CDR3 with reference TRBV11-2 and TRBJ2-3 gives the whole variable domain EAGVAQSPRYKIIEKRQSVAFWCNPISGHATLYWYQQILGQGPKLLIQFQNNGVVDDSQLPKDRFSAERLKGVDSTLKIQPAKLEDSAVYLCASSWQGADTQYFGPGTRLTVL.

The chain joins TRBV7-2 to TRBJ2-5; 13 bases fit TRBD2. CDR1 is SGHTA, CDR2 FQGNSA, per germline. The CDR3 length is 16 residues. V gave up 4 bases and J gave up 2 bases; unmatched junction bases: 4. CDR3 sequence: CASSSGLAGAQETQYF. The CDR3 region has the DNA TGTGCCAGCAGCTCAGGACTAGCGGGGGCACAAGAGACCCAGTACTTC.

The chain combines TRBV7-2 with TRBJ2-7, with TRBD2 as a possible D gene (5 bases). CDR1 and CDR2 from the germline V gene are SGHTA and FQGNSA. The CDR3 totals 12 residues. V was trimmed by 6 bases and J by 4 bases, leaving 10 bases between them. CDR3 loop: CASREGLYEQYF. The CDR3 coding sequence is TGTGCCAGCAGGGAAGGACTTTACGAGCAGTACTTC.

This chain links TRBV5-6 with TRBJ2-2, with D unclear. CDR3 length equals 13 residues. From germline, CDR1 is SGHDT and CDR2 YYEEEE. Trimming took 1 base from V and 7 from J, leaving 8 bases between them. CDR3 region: CASSLRHGGELFF. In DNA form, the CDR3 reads TGTGCCAGCAGCTTGCGACATGGCGGGGAGCTGTTTTTT.

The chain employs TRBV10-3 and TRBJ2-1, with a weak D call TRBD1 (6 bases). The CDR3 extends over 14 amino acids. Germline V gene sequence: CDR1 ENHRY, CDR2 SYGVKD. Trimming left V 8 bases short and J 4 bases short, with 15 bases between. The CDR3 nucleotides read TGTGCCATCGGGAACCTACAGGGTTACAATGAGCAGTTCTTC. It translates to CAIGNLQGYNEQFF.